The T cell receptor (beta chain) under discussion was sequenced for a study of Tregs in tolerant kidney transplant recipients. Sequenced by immunoSEQ multiplex PCR; TCRdb stores in-frame clones only, minus some. Of tens of thousands of clones listed, over 85% were seen once; the top ten hold about 1.5%. Germline V gene lookup returns CDR1 MGHRA and CDR2 YSYEKL. CDR3 size: 15 residues. Trimming took 1 base from V and 8 from J; bases not matched to a gene: 8. Recipients received nonmyeloablative bone marrow transplants from related graft donors, with transient mixed chimerism. Unstimulated regulatory T cells (CD4+CD25+CD127-), CD4+CD25- non-regulatory cells, CD4 and CD8 cells were FACS-sorted from thawed PBMCs.

The sequenced sample was CD4+ T cells from blood (PBMCs), obtained 12 months after the transplant. This sequence was found in a human patient who received a combined kidney and bone marrow transplant. Some T cells may trace back to the graft donor. The chain employs TRBV4-1 and TRBJ1-1, with 9 bases identical to TRBD1. The CDR3, as DNA: TGCGCCAGCAGCCAAGGGGCCGGGACAGGGAAAGAAGCTTTCTTT. This codes for CASSQGAGTGKEAFF.